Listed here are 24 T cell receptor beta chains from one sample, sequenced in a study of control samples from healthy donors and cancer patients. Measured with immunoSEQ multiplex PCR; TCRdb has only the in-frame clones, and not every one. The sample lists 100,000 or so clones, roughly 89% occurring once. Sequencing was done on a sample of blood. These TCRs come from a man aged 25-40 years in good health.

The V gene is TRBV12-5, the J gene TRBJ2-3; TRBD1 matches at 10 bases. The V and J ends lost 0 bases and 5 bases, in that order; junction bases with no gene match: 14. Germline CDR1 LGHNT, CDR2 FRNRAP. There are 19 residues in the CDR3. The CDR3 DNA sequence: TGTGCTAGTGGTTTGGTCTATAGTATGGGACAGGGGAGAGGAGATACGCAGTATTTT. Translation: CASGLVYSMGQGRGDTQYF.

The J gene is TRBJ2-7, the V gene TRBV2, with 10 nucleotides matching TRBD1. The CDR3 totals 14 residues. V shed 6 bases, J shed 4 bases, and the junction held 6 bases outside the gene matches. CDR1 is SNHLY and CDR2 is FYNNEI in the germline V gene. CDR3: CASSRGTGAYEQYF. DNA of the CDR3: TGTGCCAGCAGCAGGGGGACAGGGGCTTACGAGCAGTACTTC.

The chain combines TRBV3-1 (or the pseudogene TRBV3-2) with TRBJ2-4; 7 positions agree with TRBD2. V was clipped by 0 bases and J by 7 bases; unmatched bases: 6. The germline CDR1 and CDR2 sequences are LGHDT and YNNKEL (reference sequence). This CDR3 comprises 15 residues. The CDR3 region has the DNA TGTGCCAGCAGCCAAGAAGGTCAGGGAGGGAACATTCAGTACTTC. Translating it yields CASSQEGQGGNIQYF.

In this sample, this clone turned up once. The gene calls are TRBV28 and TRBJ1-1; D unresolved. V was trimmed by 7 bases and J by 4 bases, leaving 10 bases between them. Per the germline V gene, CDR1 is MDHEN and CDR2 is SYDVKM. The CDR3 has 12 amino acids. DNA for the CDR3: TGTGCCAGCATCAGGTTGGGCACTGAAGCTTTCTTT. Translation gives CASIRLGTEAFF.

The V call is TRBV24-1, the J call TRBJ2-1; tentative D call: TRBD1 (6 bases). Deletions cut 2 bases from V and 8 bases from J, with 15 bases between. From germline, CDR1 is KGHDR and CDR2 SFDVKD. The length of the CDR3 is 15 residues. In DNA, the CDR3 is TGTGCCACCAGTGATTCGAGTGCTAGGGGGTATGAGCAGTTCTTC. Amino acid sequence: CATSDSSARGYEQFF.

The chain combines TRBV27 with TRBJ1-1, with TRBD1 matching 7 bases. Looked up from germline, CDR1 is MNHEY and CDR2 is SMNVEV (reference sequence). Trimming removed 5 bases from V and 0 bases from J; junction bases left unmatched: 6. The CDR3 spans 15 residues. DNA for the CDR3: TGTGCCAGCAGTCGAGGGGGCTGGGTGAACACTGAAGCTTTCTTT. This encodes CASSRGGWVNTEAFF.

The CDR3 here is CAWGQDYNSPLHF. Here the CDR3 DNA reads TGTGCCTGGGGACAGGACTATAATTCACCCCTCCACTTT. This chain joins TRBV30 and TRBJ1-6; TRBD1 aligns across 7 bases. V shed 5 bases and J 3 bases; nucleotides not matched to a gene: 1. Per the germline V gene, CDR1 is GTSNPN and CDR2 is SVGIG (reference sequence). The CDR3 totals 13 residues.

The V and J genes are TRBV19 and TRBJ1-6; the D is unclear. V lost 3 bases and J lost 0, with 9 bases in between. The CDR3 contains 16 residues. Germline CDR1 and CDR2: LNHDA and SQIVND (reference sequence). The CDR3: CASSMRVGSYNSPLHF. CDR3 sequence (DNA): TGTGCCAGTAGTATGAGGGTCGGCTCCTATAATTCACCCCTCCACTTT. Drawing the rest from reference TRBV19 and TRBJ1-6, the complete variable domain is DGGITQSPKYLFRKEGQNVTLSCEQNLNHDAMYWYRQDPGQGLRLIYYSQIVNDFQKGDIAEGYSVSREKKESFPLTVTSAQKNPTAFYLCASSMRVGSYNSPLHFGNGTRLTVT.

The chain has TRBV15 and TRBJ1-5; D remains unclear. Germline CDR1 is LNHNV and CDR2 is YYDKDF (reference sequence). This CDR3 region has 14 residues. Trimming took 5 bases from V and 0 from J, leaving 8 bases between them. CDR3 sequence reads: CATSAAYSNQPQHF. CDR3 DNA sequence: TGTGCCACCAGCGCAGCGTATAGCAATCAGCCCCAGCATTTT.

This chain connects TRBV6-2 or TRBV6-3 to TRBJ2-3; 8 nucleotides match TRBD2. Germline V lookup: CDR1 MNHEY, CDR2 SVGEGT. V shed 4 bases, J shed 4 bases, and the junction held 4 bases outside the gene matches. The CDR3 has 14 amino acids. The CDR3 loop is CASSSLAVADTQYF. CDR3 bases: TGTGCCAGCAGTTCACTAGCGGTCGCAGATACGCAGTATTTT.

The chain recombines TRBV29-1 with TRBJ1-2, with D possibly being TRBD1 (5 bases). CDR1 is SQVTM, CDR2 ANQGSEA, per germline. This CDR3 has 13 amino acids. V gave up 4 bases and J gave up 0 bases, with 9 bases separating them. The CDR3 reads CSVGQWANYGYTF. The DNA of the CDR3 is TGCAGCGTTGGACAGTGGGCTAACTATGGCTACACCTTC.

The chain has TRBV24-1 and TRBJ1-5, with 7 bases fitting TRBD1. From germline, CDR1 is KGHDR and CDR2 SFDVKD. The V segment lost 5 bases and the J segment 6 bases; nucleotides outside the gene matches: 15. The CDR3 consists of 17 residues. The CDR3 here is CATSGNNRGSFGQPQHF. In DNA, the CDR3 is TGTGCCACCAGTGGAAACAACAGGGGATCTTTCGGTCAGCCCCAGCATTTT.

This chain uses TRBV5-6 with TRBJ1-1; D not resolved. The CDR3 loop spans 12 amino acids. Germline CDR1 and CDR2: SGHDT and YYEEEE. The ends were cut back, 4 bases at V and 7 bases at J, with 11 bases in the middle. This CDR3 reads CASSPVRGEAFF. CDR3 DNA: TGTGCCAGCAGCCCGGTTCGGGGTGAAGCTTTCTTT.

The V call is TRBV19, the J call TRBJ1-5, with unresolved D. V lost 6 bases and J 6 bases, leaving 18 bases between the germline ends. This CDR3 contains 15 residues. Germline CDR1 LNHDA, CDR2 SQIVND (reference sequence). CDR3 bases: TGTGCCAGTAGCCCCCGCGGGAACGGGCTTCAGCCCCAGCATTTT. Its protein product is CASSPRGNGLQPQHF. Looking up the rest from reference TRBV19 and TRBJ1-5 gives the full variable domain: DGGITQSPKYLFRKEGQNVTLSCEQNLNHDAMYWYRQDPGQGLRLIYYSQIVNDFQKGDIAEGYSVSREKKESFPLTVTSAQKNPTAFYLCASSPRGNGLQPQHFGDGTRLSIL.

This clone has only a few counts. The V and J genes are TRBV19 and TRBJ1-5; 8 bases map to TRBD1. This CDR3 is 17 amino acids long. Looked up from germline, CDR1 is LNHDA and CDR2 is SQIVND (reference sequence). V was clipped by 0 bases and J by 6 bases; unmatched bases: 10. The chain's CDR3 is CASSIDSAGGGTQPQHF. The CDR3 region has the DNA TGTGCCAGTAGTATAGATAGCGCAGGGGGCGGTACTCAGCCCCAGCATTTT.

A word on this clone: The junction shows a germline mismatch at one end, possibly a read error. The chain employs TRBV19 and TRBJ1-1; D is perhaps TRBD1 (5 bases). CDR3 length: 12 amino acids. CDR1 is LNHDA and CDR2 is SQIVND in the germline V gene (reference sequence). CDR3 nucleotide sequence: TGCGCCTCAGAGACAGTGGGAACTGAAGCTTTCTTT. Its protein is CASETVGTEAFF.

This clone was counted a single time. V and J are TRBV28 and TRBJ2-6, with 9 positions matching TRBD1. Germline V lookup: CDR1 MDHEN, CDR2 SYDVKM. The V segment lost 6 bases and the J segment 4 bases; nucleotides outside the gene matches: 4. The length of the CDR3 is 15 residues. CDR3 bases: TGTGCCAGCAGAGGGACAGGGTTCGGGGCCAACGTCCTGACTTTC. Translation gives CASRGTGFGANVLTF.

CDR3 in DNA: TGTGCCAGCAGCGCGTCGGGCGAGGGGGTGGCCTATGGCTACACCTTC. This codes for CASSASGEGVAYGYTF. The V gene is TRBV5-8, the J gene TRBJ1-2; possible D gene TRBD1, 6 bases. Germline values: CDR1 SGHTS, CDR2 YDEGEE. The CDR3 covers 16 residues. V lost 4 bases to trimming and J lost 4 bases, with 20 bases between them.

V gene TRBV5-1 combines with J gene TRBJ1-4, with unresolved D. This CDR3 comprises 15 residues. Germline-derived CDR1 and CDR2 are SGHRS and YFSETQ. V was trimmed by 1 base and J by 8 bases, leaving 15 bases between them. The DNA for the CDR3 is TGCGCCAGCAGCTTGAGTCAGCTAGATTCCGAAAAACTGTTTTTT. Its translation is CASSLSQLDSEKLFF.

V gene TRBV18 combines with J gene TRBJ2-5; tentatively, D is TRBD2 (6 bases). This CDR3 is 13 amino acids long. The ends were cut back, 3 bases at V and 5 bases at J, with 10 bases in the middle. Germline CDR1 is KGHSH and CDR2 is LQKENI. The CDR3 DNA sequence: TGTGCCAGCTCACCCTCGGGGAGGGAGACCCAGTACTTC. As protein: CASSPSGRETQYF.

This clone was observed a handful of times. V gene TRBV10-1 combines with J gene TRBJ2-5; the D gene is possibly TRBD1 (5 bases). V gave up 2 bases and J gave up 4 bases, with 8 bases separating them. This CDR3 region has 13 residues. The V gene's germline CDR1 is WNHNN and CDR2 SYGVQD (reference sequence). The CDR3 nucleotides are TGCGCCAGCAGTGAGCAGGGAAGAGAGACCCAGTACTTC. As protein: CASSEQGRETQYF.

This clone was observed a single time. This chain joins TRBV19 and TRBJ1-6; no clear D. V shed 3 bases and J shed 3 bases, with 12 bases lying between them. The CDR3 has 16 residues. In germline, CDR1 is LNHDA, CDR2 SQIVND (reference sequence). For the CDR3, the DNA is TGTGCCAGTAGTATCGGATCCAGAAACTATAATTCACCCCTCCACTTT. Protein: CASSIGSRNYNSPLHF.

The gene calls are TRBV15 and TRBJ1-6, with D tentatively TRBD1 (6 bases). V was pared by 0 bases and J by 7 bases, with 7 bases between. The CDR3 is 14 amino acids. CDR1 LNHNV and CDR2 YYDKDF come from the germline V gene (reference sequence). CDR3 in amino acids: CATSRDQGNSPLHF. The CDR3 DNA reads TGTGCCACCAGCAGAGATCAGGGGAATTCACCCCTCCACTTT.

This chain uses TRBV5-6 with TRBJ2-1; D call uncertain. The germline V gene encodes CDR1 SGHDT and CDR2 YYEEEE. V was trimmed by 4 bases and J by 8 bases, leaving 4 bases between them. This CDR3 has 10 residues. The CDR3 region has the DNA TGTGCCAGCAGCGGAGATGAGCAGTTCTTC. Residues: CASSGDEQFF.